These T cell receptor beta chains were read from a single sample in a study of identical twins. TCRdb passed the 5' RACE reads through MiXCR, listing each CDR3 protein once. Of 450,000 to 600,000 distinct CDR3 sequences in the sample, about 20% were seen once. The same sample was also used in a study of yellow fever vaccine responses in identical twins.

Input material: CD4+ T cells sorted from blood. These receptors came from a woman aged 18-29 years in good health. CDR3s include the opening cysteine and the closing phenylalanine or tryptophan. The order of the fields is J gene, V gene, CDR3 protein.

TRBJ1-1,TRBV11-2,CASSLTGSRDGEAFF
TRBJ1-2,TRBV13,CASSLYVIGGFYDYGYTF
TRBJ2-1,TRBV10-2,CASGTPRASGRNEQFF
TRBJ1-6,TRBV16,CASSPFENSPLHF
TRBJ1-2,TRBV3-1,CASSPREGHYGYTF
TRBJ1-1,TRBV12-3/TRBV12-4,CASSLRQNTEAFF
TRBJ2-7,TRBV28,CASLAESSYEQYF
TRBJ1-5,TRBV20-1,CSARDSGANQPQHF
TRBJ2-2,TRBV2,CASSNIGGRTGELFF
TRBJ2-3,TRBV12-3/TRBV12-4,CASSLTGGGLGTDTQYF
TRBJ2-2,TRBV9,CASALVGANTGELFF
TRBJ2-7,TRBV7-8,CASSFITYEQYF
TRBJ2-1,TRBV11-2,CASSNDRSNEQFF
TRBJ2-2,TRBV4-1,CASSQWPAGELFF
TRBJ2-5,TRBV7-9,CASSLAGGVETQYF
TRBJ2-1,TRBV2,CASSGQGFNEQFF
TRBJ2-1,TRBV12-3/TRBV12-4,CASSLWDPGGNEQFF
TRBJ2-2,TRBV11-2,CASSLGVGTGELFF
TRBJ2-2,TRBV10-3,CAISVAGGISSGELFF
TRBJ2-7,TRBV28,CATTSGTSRPYEQYF
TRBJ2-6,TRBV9,CASSVSVGTGGPVSGANVLTF
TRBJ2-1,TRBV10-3,CAIRVGGSGYNEQFF
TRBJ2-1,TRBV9,CASSVVVGSEQFF
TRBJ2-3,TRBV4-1,CASSQIPRGGVTQYF
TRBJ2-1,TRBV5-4,CASSLAGRPPGAYNEQFF